Listed below are T cell receptor beta chains from one sample, sequenced in a study of T cell responses to AZD1222 COVID-19 vaccine. Sequencing used immunoSEQ multiplex PCR; TCRdb keeps in-frame clones, though not all of them. The repertoire has about 50,000 clones, more than 80% of them found once; the top ten carry roughly 20%. The sequences come from peripheral blood, collected on day 0 of MenACWY control vaccination. These receptors all stem from an adult in good health. Both conserved end residues are part of each CDR3. D genes are given only for firm matches. Not every row has a clone size; where given, it reads once, few, many or a size class.

>TRBJ2-1|-|TRBV7-2|-
TGTGCCAGCAGACCCTGGACCAGCGGCAGTGAGCAGTTCTTC
CASRPWTSGSEQFF
>TRBJ2-4|-|TRBV19|TRBD1
TGTGCCAGTAGTAACCCGGGACAGAAAAACATTCAGTACTTC
CASSNPGQKNIQYF
>TRBJ1-6|-|TRBV21-1|-
TGTGCCAGCAGCGACCGGGACAGGGTGCCCCTAACTTCACCCCTCCACTTT
CASSDRDRVPLTSPLHF
>TRBJ2-5|-|TRBV4-2|TRBD1
TGTGCCAGCAGCCAAGCACAGGGGTCTGAGACCCAGTACTTC
CASSQAQGSETQYF
>TRBJ1-4|-|TRBV15|-
TGTGCCACCAGCACAGGCCGGGTCACTGAAAAACTGTTTTTT
CATSTGRVTEKLFF
>TRBJ1-2|-|TRBV30|-
TGTGCCTGGAGTGTACGGCCAGGGGCATATGGCTACACCTTC
CAWSVRPGAYGYTF
>TRBJ1-5|-|TRBV4-2|TRBD1
TGTGCCAGCAGCCAAGATACAGGGGGCGCATCTCAGCCCCAGCATTTT
CASSQDTGGASQPQHF
>TRBJ1-6|-|TRBV27|TRBD1
TGTGCCAGCACCGTTAGTGGGGCAGGGGGCCGAGGTTCACCCCTCCACTTT
CASTVSGAGGRGSPLHF
>TRBJ2-7|-|TRBV4-1|TRBD2
TGCGCCAGCAGCCAAGGGACTAGGGGCTACGAGCAGTACTTC
CASSQGTRGYEQYF
>TRBJ2-1|-|TRBV5-4|-
TGTGCCAGCAGCGGGGGGTACAATGAGCAGTTCTTC
CASSGGYNEQFF
>TRBJ1-2|-|TRBV28|-
TGTGCCAGCAGTTTAATCGGGGGAAACTATGGCTACACCTTC
CASSLIGGNYGYTF
>TRBJ1-2|-|TRBV14|-
TGTGCCAGCAGCCAAGACCCAGGGGTTTATGGCTACACCTTC
CASSQDPGVYGYTF
>TRBJ2-1|-|TRBV13|TRBD2
TGTGCCAGCAGCTTGGGGCAGCTAGCGGGAGAACGTGAGCAGTTCTTC
CASSLGQLAGEREQFF
>TRBJ1-5|-|TRBV30|-
TGTGCCTGGAGTGTACCCACTCAGCCCCAGCATTTT
CAWSVPTQPQHF
>TRBJ2-3|-|TRBV7-9|-
TGTGCCAGCAGCACACACTTAACAGATACGCAGTATTTT
CASSTHLTDTQYF
>TRBJ2-7|-|TRBV28|TRBD2
TGTGCCAGCAGTTTCCACACGAGCGGGGGCACCTACGAGCAGTACTTC
CASSFHTSGGTYEQYF
>TRBJ1-3|-|TRBV29-1|-
TGCAGCGTTGGGGGGACCAGGGCAGGACTATCTGGAAACACCATATATTTT
CSVGGTRAGLSGNTIYF
>TRBJ2-3|-|TRBV4-3|TRBD2
TGCGCCAGCAGCGCGTCGATGAATGGACTAGCAGCTCTAGGAGATACGCAGTATTTT
CASSASMNGLAALGDTQYF
>TRBJ1-1|once|TRBV4-1|-
TGCGCCAGCAGCCAAGAGGCTCCCGGAAGGGGCACTGAAGCTTTCTTT
CASSQEAPGRGTEAFF
>TRBJ1-1|-|TRBV5-5|TRBD1
TGTGCCAGCAGCTCGAGGGGTGCCAGGGGGCAGACCACTGAAGCTTTCTTT
CASSSRGARGQTTEAFF
>TRBJ2-7|few|TRBV7-9|TRBD2
TGTGCCAGCAGCAATACGTTAGCGGGCGAGCAGTACTTC
CASSNTLAGEQYF
>TRBJ2-3|-|TRBV15|TRBD2
TGTGCCACCAGCAATAGCGGGGGCACAGATACGCAGTATTTT
CATSNSGGTDTQYF
>TRBJ2-3|-|TRBV21-1|-
TGTGCCAGCAGCTCGGGACGGGAGGGGACAGATACGCAGTATTTT
CASSSGREGTDTQYF
>TRBJ2-7|-|TRBV3-1/TRBV3-2|-
TGTGCCAGCAGCCTGTTGGGGGAATACGAGCAGTACTTC
CASSLLGEYEQYF
>TRBJ2-7|few|TRBV7-9|TRBD1
TGTGCCAGCAGCATACCGGGACAGGGGGCTTACGAGCAGTACTTC
CASSIPGQGAYEQYF
>TRBJ2-3|few|TRBV2|TRBD2
TGTGCCAGCAGTGAAGCGCGGGGGAGGGCAGATACGCAGTATTTT
CASSEARGRADTQYF
>TRBJ2-3|-|TRBV3-1/TRBV3-2|-
TGTGCCAGCAGCCAACGGCAGACGGGCTGGGCAGATACGCAGTATTTT
CASSQRQTGWADTQYF
>TRBJ2-1|-|TRBV6-5|TRBD1
TGTGCCAGCGAGGCAGGGGGATCCGGAACCAATGAGCAGTTCTTC
CASEAGGSGTNEQFF
>TRBJ2-7|once|TRBV27|TRBD1
TGTGCCAGCAGTCACGGGACAGGGGGTTTCGACGAGCAGTACTTC
CASSHGTGGFDEQYF
>TRBJ2-5|-|TRBV7-2|TRBD2
TGTGCCAGCAGCGTCGGGGGAGCGGGGGAGACCCAGTACTTC
CASSVGGAGETQYF
>TRBJ2-4|-|TRBV7-2|TRBD1
TGTGCCAGCAGCCCCGCCGGGACAGGGGTGCGCATTCAGTACTTC
CASSPAGTGVRIQYF
>TRBJ1-1|-|TRBV3-1/TRBV3-2|-
TGTGCCAGCAGCACTCGGGGTAACATGAACACTGAAGCTTTCTTT
CASSTRGNMNTEAFF
>TRBJ2-7|-|TRBV11-3|-
TGTGCCAGCAGCTTAGGAGGAGATAACCCGTACGAGCAGTACTTC
CASSLGGDNPYEQYF
>TRBJ1-1|once|TRBV5-1|TRBD1
TGCGCCAGCAGCGACGACGGACAGGGGGTGACTGAAGCTTTCTTT
CASSDDGQGVTEAFF
>TRBJ2-1|-|TRBV24-1|-
TGTGCCACCAGGTCAAGGACCTACAATGAGCAGTTCTTC
CATRSRTYNEQFF
>TRBJ2-5|few|TRBV5-1|-
TGCGCCAGCGCCCGGACGACGGGCGGAGGAGAGACCCAGTACTTC
CASARTTGGGETQYF
>TRBJ2-2|medium-sized|TRBV19|-
TGTGCCGGAAAATCCTCGAACACCGGGGAGCTGTTTTTT
CAGKSSNTGELFF